This entry lists 15 T cell receptor beta chains sequenced from one sample in a study of control samples from healthy donors and cancer patients. Here immunoSEQ multiplex PCR was the method, and the copy in TCRdb shows in-frame clones only, minus some. The sample includes 82,000 or so clones, 94% of them seen just once. The sequencing sample was made of blood. These receptors originate from a woman between 18 and 29 years old in good health.

The chain recombines TRBV29-1 with TRBJ2-5, with 8 bases lining up with TRBD2. This CDR3 has 17 residues. Germline V gene sequence: CDR1 SQVTM, CDR2 ANQGSEA. Germline trimming cut 6 bases from V and 4 bases from J; bases unmatched to any gene: 19. CDR3 in amino acids: CSVGTRGGVQRVETQYF. Here the CDR3 DNA reads TGCAGCGTGGGAACCCGGGGGGGAGTTCAGCGGGTAGAGACCCAGTACTTC.

This clone has only a few counts. The chain is built from TRBV2 and TRBJ2-7; maybe TRBD1 (6 bases). Looked up from germline, CDR1 is SNHLY and CDR2 is FYNNEI. The CDR3 length is 12 residues. Between the trimmed V and J ends, which lost 7 bases and 2 bases, there was a span of 9 bases. The CDR3 region has the DNA TGTGCCAGCACAGGGGAACCCTACGAGCAGTACTTC. Protein product: CASTGEPYEQYF. The full variable domain, rest sourced from reference TRBV2 and TRBJ2-7, is EPEVTQTPSHQVTQMGQEVILRCVPISNHLYFYWYRQILGQKVEFLVSFYNNEISEKSEIFDDQFSVERPDGSNFTLKIRSTKLEDSAMYFCASTGEPYEQYFGPGTRLTVT.

The chain carries TRBV28 and TRBJ2-7; 8 bases agree with TRBD2. This CDR3 comprises 15 residues. The germline gives CDR1 MDHEN, CDR2 SYDVKM. With V trimmed by 8 bases and J by 0 bases, 9 bases remained unmatched. Written as DNA, the CDR3 is TGTGCCAGCGGGAGTACTAGCGGTAGCTCCTACGAGCAGTACTTC. Translated: CASGSTSGSSYEQYF.

The rearrangement joins TRBV15 to TRBJ2-1; D is possibly TRBD2 (5 bases). V lost 3 bases and J 6 bases, leaving 12 bases between the germline ends. Per the germline V gene, CDR1 is LNHNV and CDR2 is YYDKDF (reference sequence). This CDR3 comprises 14 residues. In DNA, the CDR3 is TGTGCCACCAGCAGGCGAGGGTCGGGCAATGAGCAGTTCTTC. It translates to CATSRRGSGNEQFF.

This chain uses TRBV5-6 with TRBJ2-3; no clear D gene. The length of the CDR3 is 13 residues. Germline CDR1 is SGHDT and CDR2 is YYEEEE. Trimming removed 0 bases at V and 6 bases at J, with 8 bases between. The CDR3 DNA reads as TGTGCCAGCAGCTTGGGACTTTTTGATACGCAGTATTTT. Its translation: CASSLGLFDTQYF.

The rearrangement uses TRBV7-9 and TRBJ1-1; weak D call: TRBD1 (5 bases). This CDR3 has 15 amino acids. The germline gives CDR1 SEHNR, CDR2 FQNEAQ (reference sequence). V was trimmed by 5 bases and J by 4 bases, leaving 17 bases between them. The CDR3 spells CASSLPGTWGTEAFF. The CDR3 DNA reads as TGTGCCAGCAGCCTTCCGGGGACTTGGGGCACTGAAGCTTTCTTT.

This clone occurred a few times. The rearrangement links TRBV9 to TRBJ1-5, with a weak D call TRBD1 (6 bases). The CDR3 length is 12 residues. Germline CDR1 SGDLS, CDR2 YYNGEE. The germline V and J ends were trimmed by 0 bases and 10 bases, with 8 bases remaining between them. The CDR3 DNA reads as TGTGCCAGCAGCGTAGAGGGGGGACCCCAGCATTTT. Translation gives CASSVEGGPQHF.

The rearrangement uses TRBV11-3 and TRBJ2-1; weak D call: TRBD2 (5 bases). CDR3 length equals 13 residues. V was clipped by 4 bases and J by 9 bases, with 13 bases between them. The germline gives CDR1 SGHNT, CDR2 YENEEA. CDR3 protein: CASSSRGKTEQFF. CDR3 in DNA: TGTGCCAGCAGCTCTCGGGGAAAAACTGAGCAGTTCTTC.

The V and J genes are TRBV6-6 and TRBJ1-2; no clear D gene. The CDR3 totals 12 residues. V lost 7 bases, J lost 2 bases, and 8 bases lay in between. Germline assignment: CDR1 MNHNY and CDR2 SVGAGI (reference sequence). CDR3 DNA: TGTGCCAGCATGCGATTAAACTATGGCTACACCTTC. Its translation is CASMRLNYGYTF.

This clone appeared a single time. The chain couples TRBV27 to TRBJ1-3, with a tentative D call TRBD1 (6 bases). Trimming took 4 bases from V and 2 from J, leaving 12 bases between them. This CDR3 is built from 15 residues. Per germline, CDR1 MNHEY and CDR2 SMNVEV (reference sequence). CDR3 nucleotide sequence: TGTGCCAGCAGTTCCATAACAGGGACTGGAAACACCATATATTTT. Protein: CASSSITGTGNTIYF.

In its sample, this clone was seen once. The chain is built from TRBV9 and TRBJ2-5; TRBD1 matches at 9 bases. Germline V gene sequence: CDR1 SGDLS, CDR2 YYNGEE. The CDR3 extends over 17 amino acids. Trimming took 0 bases from V and 2 from J; bases not matched to a gene: 8. The CDR3 region has the DNA TGTGCCAGCAGCGTAGCCAGTACAGGGGGCCGACAAGAGACCCAGTACTTC. Translation gives CASSVASTGGRQETQYF.

This chain uses TRBV28 with TRBJ1-6; no firm D call. CDR1 and CDR2 from the germline V gene are MDHEN and SYDVKM. V lost 6 bases and J 5 bases, leaving 11 bases between the germline ends. The CDR3 is 14 amino acids. In DNA, the CDR3 is TGTGCCAGCAGGAACCAGGAAAATAATTCACCCCTCCACTTT. It specifies CASRNQENNSPLHF.

This clone was detected a few times. The gene calls are TRBV5-1 and TRBJ1-2; D is unclear. The CDR3 has 15 amino acids. V gave up 0 bases and J gave up 2 bases, with 11 bases separating them. CDR1 is SGHRS and CDR2 is YFSETQ in the germline V gene. Here the CDR3 DNA reads TGCGCCAGCAGCTTGGATAGAGGGCCGAACTATGGCTACACCTTC. Amino acids: CASSLDRGPNYGYTF.

Remarks on this clone: This sample also contains other DNA sequences that code for the same CDR3. The chain is built from TRBV7-9 and TRBJ2-2; D unresolved. This CDR3 contains 14 residues. Germline CDR1 SEHNR, CDR2 FQNEAQ (reference sequence). The germline V and J ends were trimmed by 1 base and 1 base, with 4 bases remaining between them. The CDR3 spells CASSLGGNTGELFF. CDR3 DNA: TGTGCCAGCAGCTTAGGGGGGAACACCGGGGAGCTGTTTTTT.

The table lists this clone with a count of one. CDR3 in amino acids: CASSSLAGIETQYF. DNA for the CDR3: TGTGCCAGCAGCTCCCTAGCGGGGATAGAGACCCAGTACTTC. This chain joins TRBV9 and TRBJ2-5; 9 nucleotides line up with TRBD2. This CDR3 has 14 residues. The germline V gene has CDR1 SGDLS and CDR2 YYNGEE. V shed 4 bases and J 4 bases; nucleotides not matched to a gene: 5.